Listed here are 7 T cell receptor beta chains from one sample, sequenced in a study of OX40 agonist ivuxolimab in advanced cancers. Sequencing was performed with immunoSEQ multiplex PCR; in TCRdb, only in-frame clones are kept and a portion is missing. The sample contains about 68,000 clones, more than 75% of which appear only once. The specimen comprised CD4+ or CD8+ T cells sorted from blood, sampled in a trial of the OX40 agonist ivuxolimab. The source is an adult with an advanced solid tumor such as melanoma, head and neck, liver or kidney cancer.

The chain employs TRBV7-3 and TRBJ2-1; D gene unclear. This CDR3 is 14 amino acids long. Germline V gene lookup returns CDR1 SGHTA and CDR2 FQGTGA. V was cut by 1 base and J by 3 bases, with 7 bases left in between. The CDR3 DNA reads TGTGCCAGCAGCTTAAAACCCGACTACAATGAGCAGTTCTTC. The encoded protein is CASSLKPDYNEQFF.

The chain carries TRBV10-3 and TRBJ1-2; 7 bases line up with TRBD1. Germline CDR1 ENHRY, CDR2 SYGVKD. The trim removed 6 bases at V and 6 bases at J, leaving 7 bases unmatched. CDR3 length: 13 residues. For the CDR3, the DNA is TGTGCCATCAGCTTGACAGGGTTTAATGGCTACACCTTC. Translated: CAISLTGFNGYTF.

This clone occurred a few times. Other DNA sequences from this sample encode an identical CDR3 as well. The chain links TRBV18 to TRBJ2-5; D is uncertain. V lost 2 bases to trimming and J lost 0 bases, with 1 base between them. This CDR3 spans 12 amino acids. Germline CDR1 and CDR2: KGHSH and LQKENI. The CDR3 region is CASSPNQETQYF. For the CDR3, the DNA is TGTGCCAGCTCACCAAACCAAGAGACCCAGTACTTC. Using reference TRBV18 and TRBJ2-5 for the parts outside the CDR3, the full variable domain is NAGVMQNPRHLVRRRGQEARLRCSPMKGHSHVYWYRQLPEEGLKFMVYLQKENIIDESGMPKERFSAEFPKEGPSILRIQQVVRGDSAAYFCASSPNQETQYFGPGTRLLVL.

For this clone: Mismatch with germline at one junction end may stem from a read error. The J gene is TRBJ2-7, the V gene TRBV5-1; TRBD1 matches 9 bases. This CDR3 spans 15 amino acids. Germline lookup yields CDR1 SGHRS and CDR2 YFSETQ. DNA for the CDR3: TGTGCCAGCAGCCCCTCAACAGGGGGCAACGACGAGCAGTACTTC. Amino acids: CASSPSTGGNDEQYF.

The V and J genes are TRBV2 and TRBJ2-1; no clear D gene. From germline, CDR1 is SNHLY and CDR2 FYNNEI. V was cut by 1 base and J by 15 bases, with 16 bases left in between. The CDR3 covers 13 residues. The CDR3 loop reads CASSEGLVLWAFF. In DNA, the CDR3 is TGTGCCAGCAGTGAAGGGTTGGTTCTGTGGGCGTTCTTC.

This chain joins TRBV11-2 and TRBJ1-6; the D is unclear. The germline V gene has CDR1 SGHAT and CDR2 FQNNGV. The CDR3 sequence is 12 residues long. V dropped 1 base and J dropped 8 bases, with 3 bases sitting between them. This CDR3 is CASSLVHSPLHF. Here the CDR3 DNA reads TGTGCCAGCAGCTTAGTGCATTCACCCCTCCACTTT.

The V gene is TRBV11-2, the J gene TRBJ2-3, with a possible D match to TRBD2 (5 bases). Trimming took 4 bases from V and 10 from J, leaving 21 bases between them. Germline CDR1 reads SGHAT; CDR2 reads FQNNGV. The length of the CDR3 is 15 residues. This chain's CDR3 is CASSSRPADRDAQYF. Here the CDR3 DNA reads TGTGCCAGCAGCTCACGCCCCGCCGACCGGGATGCGCAGTATTTT. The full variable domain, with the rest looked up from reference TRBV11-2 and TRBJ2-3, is EAGVAQSPRYKIIEKRQSVAFWCNPISGHATLYWYQQILGQGPKLLIQFQNNGVVDDSQLPKDRFSAERLKGVDSTLKIQPAKLEDSAVYLCASSSRPADRDAQYFGPGTRLTVL.